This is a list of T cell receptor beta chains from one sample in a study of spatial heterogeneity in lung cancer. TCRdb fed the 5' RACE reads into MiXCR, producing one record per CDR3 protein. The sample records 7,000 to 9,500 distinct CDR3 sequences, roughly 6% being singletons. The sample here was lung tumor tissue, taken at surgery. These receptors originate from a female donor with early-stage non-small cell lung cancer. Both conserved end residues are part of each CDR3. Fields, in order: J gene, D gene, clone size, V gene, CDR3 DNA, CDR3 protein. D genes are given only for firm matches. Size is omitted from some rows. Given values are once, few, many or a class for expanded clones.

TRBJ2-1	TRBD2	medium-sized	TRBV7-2	TGTGCCAGCAGCTTAGGAGCGGGGGGCTTCCTAAGTGAGCAGTTCTTC	CASSLGAGGFLSEQFF
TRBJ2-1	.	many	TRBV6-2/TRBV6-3	TGTGCCAGCAGATACCCTCGTCCGGACCGGGCTGATGAGCAGTTCTTC	CASRYPRPDRADEQFF
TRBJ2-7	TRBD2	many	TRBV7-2	TGTGCCAGCACCATCACACGGGAGGTGCACGAGCAGTACTTC	CASTITREVHEQYF
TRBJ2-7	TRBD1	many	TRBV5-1	TGCGCCAGCAGCTTAGACGGACAGGTTGTACAGGAGCAGTACTTC	CASSLDGQVVQEQYF
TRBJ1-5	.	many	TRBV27	TGTGCCAGCAGTTTAATGGTGGGTCAGCCCCAGCATTTT	CASSLMVGQPQHF
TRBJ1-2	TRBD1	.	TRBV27	TGTGCCAGCAGTTTCTCCGGGACAGCTAACTATGGCTACACCTTC	CASSFSGTANYGYTF
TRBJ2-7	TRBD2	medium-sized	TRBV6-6	TGTGCCAGCCGGACTAGTTCGGGAGAGAACGAGCAGTACTTC	CASRTSSGENEQYF
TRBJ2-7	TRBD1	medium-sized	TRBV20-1	TGCAGTGTGACCTCGACAGGGGTCGAGCAGTACTTC	CSVTSTGVEQYF
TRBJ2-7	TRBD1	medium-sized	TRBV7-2	TGTGCCAGCAGCCCCGACAGGGGTCTGGGGGAGCAGTACTTC	CASSPDRGLGEQYF
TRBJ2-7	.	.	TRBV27	TGTGCCAGCAGCCCAGGGCGGACTACCTACGAGCAGTACTTC	CASSPGRTTYEQYF
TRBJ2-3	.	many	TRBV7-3	TGTGCCAGCAGCGGGGTCGGGGGTGCGACAGATACGCAGTATTTT	CASSGVGGATDTQYF
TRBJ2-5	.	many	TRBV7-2	TGTGCCAGCAGCAGTTGGGGGGGCCACCAAGAGACCCAGTACTTC	CASSSWGGHQETQYF
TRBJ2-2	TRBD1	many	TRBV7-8	TGTGCCAGCAGCCCGGGGACAGGGACCAACACCGGGGAGCTGTTTTTT	CASSPGTGTNTGELFF
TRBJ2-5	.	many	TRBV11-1	TGTGCCAGCAGCTCCGAGGGCGAGACCCAGTACTTC	CASSSEGETQYF
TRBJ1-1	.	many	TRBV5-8	TGTGCCAGCAGCTTGGAGAGGGGCACTGAAGCTTTCTTT	CASSLERGTEAFF